This T cell receptor beta chain was documented in a study of beta chain features in type 1 diabetes. The study, taken as a whole, reports: People with Type 1 diabetes carried modestly yet significantly shorter TCRB CDR3s in all four CD4+ subsets. Resolution of whether HLA type affects TCRB rearrangement was not achieved here. Individuals with type 1 diabetes displayed fewer insertions and more deletions at VDJ junctions. Patients' naive, central memory and Treg TCRB repertoires seemed closer to one another than those of healthy donors.

Germline V gene sequence: CDR1 KGHSH, CDR2 LQKENI. There are 15 residues in the CDR3. V lost 6 bases, J lost 1 base, and 7 bases stayed unmatched. Every isolated RNA sample was fully reverse transcribed, so sequencing captured expressed TCRB transcripts. Data came from immunoSEQ multiplex PCR; TCRdb stores just in-frame clones and leaves some out. The data show tens of thousands of clones, approximately 45% seen once. This clone has more than one count but fewer than ten. As yet, its antigen is unknown. CD45RO/CCR7/CD25/CD127/CD95/CD27 staining was used to isolate CD4+ naive, central memory, regulatory and stem cell-like memory cells by sorting.

The TCR sequence derives from a man aged 25 to 45 with type 1 diabetes. The material sequenced was Tregs from blood. V usage is TRBV18 and J usage is TRBJ2-7; 9 positions agree with TRBD1. Written as DNA, the CDR3 is TGTGCCAGCTCCTCCCGGACAGGGGCGTCCTACGAGCAGTACTTC. This translates into CASSSRTGASYEQYF.